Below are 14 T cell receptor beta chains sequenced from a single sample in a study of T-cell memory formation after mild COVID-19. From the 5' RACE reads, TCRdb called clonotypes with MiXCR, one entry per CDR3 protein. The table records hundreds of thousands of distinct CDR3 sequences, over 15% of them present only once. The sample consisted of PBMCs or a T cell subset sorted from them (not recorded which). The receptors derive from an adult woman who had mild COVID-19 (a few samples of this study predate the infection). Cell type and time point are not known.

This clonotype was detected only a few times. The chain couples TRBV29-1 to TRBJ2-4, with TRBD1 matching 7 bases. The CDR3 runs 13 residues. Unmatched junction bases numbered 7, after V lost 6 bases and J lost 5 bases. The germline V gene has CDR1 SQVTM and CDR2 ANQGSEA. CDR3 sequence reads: CSVKQGTQNIQYF. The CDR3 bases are TGCAGCGTAAAACAGGGGACCCAAAACATTCAGTACTTC.

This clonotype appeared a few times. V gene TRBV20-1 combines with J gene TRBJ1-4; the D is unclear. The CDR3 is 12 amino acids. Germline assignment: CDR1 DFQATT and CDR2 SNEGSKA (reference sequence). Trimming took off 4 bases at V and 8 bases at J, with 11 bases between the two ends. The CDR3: CSANLNGEKLFF. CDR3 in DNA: TGCAGTGCTAACCTAAACGGGGAAAAACTGTTTTTT.

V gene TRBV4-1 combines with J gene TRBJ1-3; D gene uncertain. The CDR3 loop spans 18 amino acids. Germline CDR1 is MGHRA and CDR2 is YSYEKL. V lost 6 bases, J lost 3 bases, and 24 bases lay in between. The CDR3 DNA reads TGCGCCAGCAGTCTACTGGAAATTCCGAGGATTGGTGGAAACACCATATATTTT. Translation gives CASSLLEIPRIGGNTIYF.

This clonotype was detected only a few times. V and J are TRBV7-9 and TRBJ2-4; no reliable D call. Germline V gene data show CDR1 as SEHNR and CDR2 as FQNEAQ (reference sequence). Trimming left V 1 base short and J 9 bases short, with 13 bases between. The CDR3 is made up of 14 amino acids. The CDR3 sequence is CASSLVGPGPIQYF. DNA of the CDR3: TGTGCCAGCAGCTTAGTCGGCCCCGGGCCCATTCAGTACTTC.

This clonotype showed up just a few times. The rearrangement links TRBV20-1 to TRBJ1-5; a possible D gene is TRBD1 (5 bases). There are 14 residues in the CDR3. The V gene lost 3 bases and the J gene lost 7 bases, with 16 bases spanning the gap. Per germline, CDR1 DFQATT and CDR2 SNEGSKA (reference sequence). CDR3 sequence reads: CSASLGVGEQPQHF. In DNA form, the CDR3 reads TGCAGTGCTAGTTTGGGGGTAGGAGAACAGCCCCAGCATTTT.

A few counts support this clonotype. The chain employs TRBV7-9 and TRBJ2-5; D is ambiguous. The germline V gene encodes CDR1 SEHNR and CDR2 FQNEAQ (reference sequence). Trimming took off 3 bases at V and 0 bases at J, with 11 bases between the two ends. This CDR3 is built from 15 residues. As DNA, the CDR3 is TGTGCCAGCAGCTTTACGGGCCCGTACCAAGAGACCCAGTACTTC. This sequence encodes CASSFTGPYQETQYF.

As DNA, the CDR3 is TGTGCCAGCAGCCCCTGGGGTGAGCAGTTCTTC. This codes for CASSPWGEQFF. The chain recombines TRBV7-9 with TRBJ2-1; D is uncertain. The CDR3 length is 11 residues. V gave up 5 bases and J gave up 9 bases, with 8 bases separating them. CDR1 is SEHNR, CDR2 FQNEAQ, per germline (reference sequence).

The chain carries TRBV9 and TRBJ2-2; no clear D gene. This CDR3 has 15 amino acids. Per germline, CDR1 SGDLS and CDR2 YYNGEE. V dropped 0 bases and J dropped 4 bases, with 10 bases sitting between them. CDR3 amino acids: CASSVDPKPTGELFF. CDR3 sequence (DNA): TGTGCCAGCAGCGTAGATCCGAAGCCCACCGGGGAGCTGTTTTTT.

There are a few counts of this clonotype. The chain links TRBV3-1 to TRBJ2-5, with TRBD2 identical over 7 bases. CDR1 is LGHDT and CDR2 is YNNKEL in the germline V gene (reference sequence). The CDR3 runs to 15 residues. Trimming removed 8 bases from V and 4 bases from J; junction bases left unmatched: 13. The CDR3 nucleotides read TGTGCCAGCGGGTTTGGAGCGGGACTGGGAGAGACCCAGTACTTC. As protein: CASGFGAGLGETQYF.

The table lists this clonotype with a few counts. As DNA, the CDR3 is TGCGCCAGCAGCAAGCCCGGGACAGGGGATGAAAAACTGTTTTTT. This sequence encodes CASSKPGTGDEKLFF. The chain links TRBV5-1 to TRBJ1-4; 10 nucleotides align to TRBD1. The CDR3 consists of 15 residues. The germline V gene encodes CDR1 SGHRS and CDR2 YFSETQ. The J segment lost 6 bases and the V segment lost 4 bases, leaving 6 bases of the junction unmatched.

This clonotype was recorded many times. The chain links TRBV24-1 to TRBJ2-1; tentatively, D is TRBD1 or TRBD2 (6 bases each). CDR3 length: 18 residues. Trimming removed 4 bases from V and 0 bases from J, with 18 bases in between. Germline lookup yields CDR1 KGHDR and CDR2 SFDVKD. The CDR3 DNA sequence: TGTGCCACCAGTGACTCTGACGGGGGCTCAGGCTCCTACAATGAGCAGTTCTTC. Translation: CATSDSDGGSGSYNEQFF.

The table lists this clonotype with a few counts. The CDR3 region is CASRTGQVAYEQYF. The DNA for the CDR3 is TGTGCCAGCAGGACCGGACAGGTCGCCTACGAGCAGTACTTC. This chain uses TRBV6-5 with TRBJ2-7; TRBD1 agrees at 7 bases. The V gene end was trimmed by 6 bases and the J gene end by 2 bases; junction bases not matched to a gene: 7. The CDR3 is 14 residues long. The germline gives CDR1 MNHEY, CDR2 SVGAGI.

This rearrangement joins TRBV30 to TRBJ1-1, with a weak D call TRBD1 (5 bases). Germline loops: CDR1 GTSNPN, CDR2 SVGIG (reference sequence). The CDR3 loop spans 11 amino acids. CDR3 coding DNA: TGTGCTTGTGGCAGGGTCACTGAAGCTTTCTTT. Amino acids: CACGRVTEAFF.

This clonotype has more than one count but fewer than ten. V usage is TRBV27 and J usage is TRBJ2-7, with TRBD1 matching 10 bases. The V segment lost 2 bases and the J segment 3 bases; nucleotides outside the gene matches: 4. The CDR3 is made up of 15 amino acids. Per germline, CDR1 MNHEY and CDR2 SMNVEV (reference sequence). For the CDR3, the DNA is TGTGCCAGCAGTTTAAGGGGGACAGGGGTCTACGAGCAGTACTTC. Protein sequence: CASSLRGTGVYEQYF.